The rows below give T cell receptor beta chains drawn from one sample of a study of control samples from healthy donors and cancer patients. Libraries were prepared by immunoSEQ multiplex PCR; TCRdb keeps only in-frame clonotypes and omits some of them. The sample holds over 75,000 clones, around four fifths seen once. The material sequenced was blood. All receptors derive from a man in his thirties or forties in good health. CDR3s include the opening cysteine and the closing phenylalanine or tryptophan. The D gene is left open where the match is weak.

>TRBD1|TRBV28
CASKTGTGRKNGYTF
>-|TRBV10-2
CASSESTQGFGYTF
>-|TRBV9
CASSVGARAYEQYF
>-|TRBV9
CASSTRGNTGELFF
>TRBD2|TRBV4-2
CASSQDSLAGPDTQYF
>-|TRBV5-6
CASSSAGTENEQFF
>TRBD2|TRBV6-5
CASRSSGGRNEQFF
>-|TRBV19
CASNPGLTGELFF
>-|TRBV15
CATSRDQWNTGELFF
>TRBD1|TRBV2
CASRGDRVALNTQYF
>-|TRBV18
CASSPEWRSNYGYTF
>-|TRBV25-1
CASSGGAADYGYTF
>TRBD1|TRBV18
CASTKSTGGYNEQFF
>-|TRBV21-1
CASSKARGSSNYGYTF
>-|TRBV28
CASSSREWEVGDTEAFF
>-|TRBV12-3/TRBV12-4
CASSSDFAYGYTF
>-|TRBV6-6
CASSPRSGTSYNEQFF
>-|TRBV27
CASSLAPRGSYNSPLHF
>-|TRBV5-1
CASREPTTLNTEAFF
>TRBD1|TRBV5-5
CASSLMTGNSPLHF
>TRBD2|TRBV5-4
CASSPGSGGASSTDTQYF
>-|TRBV7-6
CASSLAPSTDTQYF
>-|TRBV2
CASSEDRGTEAFF
>-|TRBV19
CASSIVWSQPQHF
>-|TRBV27
CASSEETLPLYEQYF
>-|TRBV5-8
CASRPGLFTDTQYF
>TRBD2|TRBV2
CAKKGLASKSSTDTQYF
>-|TRBV23-1
CASSLVGGQNSPLHF
>-|TRBV3-1/TRBV3-2
CASSQVLAEGSPLHF
>TRBD1|TRBV6-2/TRBV6-3
CASSAPGTASTDTQYF
>-|TRBV5-1
CASSFRGAEDTIYF
>TRBD1|TRBV7-6
CASSHSKIQGREAFF
>-|TRBV4-2
CASSQGGGNEQFF
>-|TRBV28
CASSTPGAAWGYTF
>-|TRBV14
CASSQAWDSPLHF
>-|TRBV6-6
CASSYSSTRETQYF
>-|TRBV10-3
CATQESEINSNQPQHF
>-|TRBV10-3
CAIRSNVGIGTEAFF
>-|TRBV9
CASSVSPGGDIQYF
>-|TRBV19
CASSIAGANTEAFF
>TRBD1|TRBV5-4
CASSSDRESSFYEQYF
>-|TRBV5-5
CASSRDLNTDTQYF
>-|TRBV2
CASRSRTGTDTQYF
>-|TRBV12-5
CASGFPSPGNQPQHF
>TRBD1|TRBV10-1
CVSSEVMDRGTDTQYF
>TRBD1|TRBV5-8
CASSLTGVHYGYTF
>-|TRBV19
CASRRQVPRMEAFF
>-|TRBV6-5
CASRWTRQSTEAFF
>TRBD1|TRBV27
CASSRADRVGGYTF
>TRBD1|TRBV30
CAWSVRGGTGNNSPLHF
>-|TRBV30
CAWSWWGGTEAFF
>-|TRBV6-4
CASSDSGGSWPLHF
>-|TRBV19
CASSLDSRTDTQYF